The clone carrying this T cell receptor (beta chain) was counted once. V lost 7 bases to trimming and J lost 9 bases, with 17 bases between them. Germline V lookup: CDR1 SGHRS, CDR2 YFSETQ. CDR3 length: 14 amino acids. This entry is derived from a study of blood T cell repertoires in COVID-19. Study as a whole: The study drew acute and convalescent COVID-19 samples from the United States, Italy and Spain.

Methods used by the authors: Reference gene primer amplification gave nucleated cell count estimates. Sequencing used immunoSEQ multiplex PCR; TCRdb keeps in-frame clones, though not all of them. That table supplies the V and J calls and clone size; D and trimming were determined from the DNA. Here the sample spans 100,000 or so clones, roughly 87% being singletons. V and J are TRBV5-1 and TRBJ1-6; D gene ambiguous. The clonotype originates from a man aged 45 to 65 with active COVID-19. Material: peripheral blood. Here the CDR3 DNA reads TGCGCCAGCGGGCTAGGAGGGCTCGGTTCACCCCTCCACTTT. This codes for CASGLGGLGSPLHF.